The 7 T cell receptor beta chains below all came from one sample that was sequenced in a study of T cells in Graves' hyperthyroidism and ophthalmopathy. The CDR3 regions of TCR beta were amplified from RNA transcripts. TCR CDR3 underwent first-round RT-PCR with the HTBI primer set. TCRdb itself ran the multiplex PCR reads through MiXCR, one entry per CDR3 protein. The table has hundreds of thousands of distinct CDR3 sequences, about 15% seen once. The specimen sequenced was blood. These receptors all stem from a man aged 18 to 29 with Graves' ophthalmopathy.

This clonotype showed up just a few times. One end of the junction fails to match germline, which may point to a read error. The gene calls are TRBV4-1 and TRBJ1-4; 7 bases line up with TRBD1. The CDR3 covers 15 residues. The germline V gene encodes CDR1 MGHRA and CDR2 YSYEKL. The CDR3 spells CASSQKTGTTEKLFF. As DNA, the CDR3 is TGCGCCAGCAGCCAGAAGACAGGGACTACTGAAAAACTGTTTTTT.

This clonotype was found many times. The rearrangement joins TRBV2 to TRBJ1-2; a possible D gene is TRBD1 (6 bases). The CDR3 runs 13 residues. The V gene's germline CDR1 is SNHLY and CDR2 FYNNEI. V lost 7 bases and J 6 bases, leaving 15 bases between the germline ends. The CDR3: CASTYGPGDGYTF. The CDR3 DNA is TGTGCCAGCACCTATGGGCCAGGGGATGGCTACACCTTC.

This clonotype was seen ten or more times. The chain combines TRBV7-9 with TRBJ2-1, with 14 bases lining up with TRBD2. The germline gives CDR1 SEHNR, CDR2 FQNEAQ (reference sequence). Trimming took 5 bases from V and 5 from J; bases not matched to a gene: 2. The CDR3 has 15 amino acids. The DNA of the CDR3 is TGTGCCAGCAGCCAGGGACTAGCGGGGGACAATGAGCAGTTCTTC. Residues: CASSQGLAGDNEQFF.

This clonotype was counted ten times or more. The J gene is TRBJ2-1, the V gene TRBV20-1; TRBD2 aligns across 9 bases. The CDR3 length is 15 residues. The V gene's germline CDR1 is DFQATT and CDR2 SNEGSKA (reference sequence). The trim removed 0 bases at V and 5 bases at J, leaving 5 bases unmatched. CDR3 loop: CSARDLAGGHNEQFF. The DNA of the CDR3 is TGCAGTGCTAGAGATCTGGCGGGGGGGCACAATGAGCAGTTCTTC.

V and J are TRBV6-1 and TRBJ2-3; the D is unclear. V was cut by 6 bases and J by 4 bases, with 11 bases left in between. Germline-derived CDR1 and CDR2 are MNHNS and SASEGT. The CDR3 loop spans 13 amino acids. The CDR3 region is CASRETRADTQYF. The CDR3 DNA sequence: TGTGCCAGCAGAGAGACAAGGGCAGATACGCAGTATTTT.

This clonotype was seen many times. The J gene is TRBJ2-5, the V gene TRBV6-5; TRBD1 aligns across 9 bases. This CDR3 contains 14 residues. The V gene's germline CDR1 is MNHEY and CDR2 SVGAGI. V lost 2 bases and J lost 4; bases outside the gene matches: 2. CDR3 sequence reads: CASSYGDRAETQYF. The CDR3 DNA reads TGTGCCAGCAGTTACGGGGACAGGGCAGAGACCCAGTACTTC.

This chain links TRBV12-3 or TRBV12-4 with TRBJ1-2; D ambiguous. This CDR3 has 13 residues. V was cut by 3 bases and J by 7 bases, with 12 bases left in between. The CDR3 nucleotides read TGTGCCAGCAGTTTGTTACTTCGGGCTGGCTACACCTTC. It encodes CASSLLLRAGYTF.